The rows below give T cell receptor beta chains drawn from one sample of a study of long-term antiretroviral therapy in people with HIV. Measured with immunoSEQ multiplex PCR; TCRdb has only the in-frame clones, and not every one. This repertoire shows around 22,000 clones, roughly 88% found once; its top ten account for around 15%. Material: unsorted PBMCs, obtained 4.2 to 4.5 years after starting antiretroviral therapy. These receptors were obtained from a man between 25 and 39 years old with HIV. CDR3s include the opening cysteine and the closing phenylalanine or tryptophan. A D gene is named only where the DNA matches it firmly.

D gene,V gene,J gene,CDR3 protein
-,TRBV30,TRBJ2-2,CAWSSTPTGELFF
TRBD1,TRBV6-5,TRBJ1-1,CASSFLQGDRTEAFF
TRBD1,TRBV15,TRBJ2-1,CATSRDRGSNEQFF
-,TRBV7-3,TRBJ1-1,CASSLTGITEAFF
-,TRBV25-1,TRBJ1-1,CASSEWGTEAFF
-,TRBV28,TRBJ2-3,CASSRGSTSADTQYF
-,TRBV9,TRBJ2-1,CASSVVGHGNEQFF
-,TRBV19,TRBJ1-5,CASSIGHTGPQHF
-,TRBV18,TRBJ2-1,CASSPPGGGHEQFF
TRBD1,TRBV7-9,TRBJ2-1,CASSLGQGYNEQFF
TRBD2,TRBV28,TRBJ2-3,CASSQGLAGVPISTDTQYF
-,TRBV27,TRBJ1-1,CASSSVGTEAFF
-,TRBV4-2,TRBJ1-3,CASSQEGSGNTIYF
TRBD1,TRBV27,TRBJ2-7,CASSRSGTGHEQYF
TRBD2,TRBV30,TRBJ2-7,CAWRTSGGIYEQYF
TRBD2,TRBV28,TRBJ2-2,CASSLEGLAGYTGELFF
TRBD2,TRBV13,TRBJ2-3,CASSLGGSTGTQYF
TRBD1,TRBV6-5,TRBJ2-1,CACRRWDRGHEQFF
-,TRBV28,TRBJ2-6,CARTFGANVLTF
-,TRBV30,TRBJ1-6,CAWSEQIHSPLHF
-,TRBV10-3,TRBJ2-7,CAISEGGGTPYEQYF
-,TRBV5-1,TRBJ2-7,CASSFAGVGEQYF
-,TRBV7-3,TRBJ1-1,CASSLIGGEATEAFF
-,TRBV9,TRBJ2-6,CASRRGGSGANVLTF
TRBD1,TRBV19,TRBJ2-7,CASSPGQGPYEQYF
TRBD2,TRBV27,TRBJ2-2,CASSLRLAGAPGELFF
-,TRBV10-3,TRBJ2-4,CAISRGDPINIQYF
-,TRBV7-8,TRBJ2-7,CASSLAGSYEQYF
-,TRBV6-6,TRBJ1-2,CASGRQDLGPYGYTF
TRBD2,TRBV5-6,TRBJ2-7,CASSYGLAGDEQYF
TRBD2,TRBV7-6,TRBJ2-5,CASSYSGTSGTWETQYF
-,TRBV6-6,TRBJ1-5,CASIPQAASNQPQHF
-,TRBV28,TRBJ1-2,CASSRIFFGTSPNYGYTF
-,TRBV7-9,TRBJ2-3,CASSLVVRGGSHTDTQYF
-,TRBV29-1,TRBJ2-7,CSLLDTYYEQYF
-,TRBV28,TRBJ2-1,CASSPGGRVYNEQFF
-,TRBV19,TRBJ2-2,CASPNRAPTGELFF
TRBD2,TRBV15,TRBJ2-2,CATSRRLAGVTNTGELFF
-,TRBV2,TRBJ2-5,CASRGTQRWLAETQYF
TRBD1,TRBV5-1,TRBJ2-6,CASSTTGASGANVLTF
TRBD2,TRBV19,TRBJ2-1,CASRTSGISYNEQFF
-,TRBV4-2,TRBJ2-7,CASSVRGDRSSSYEQYF
TRBD1,TRBV7-9,TRBJ1-4,CASSQTGGIANEKLFF
TRBD2,TRBV18,TRBJ2-3,CASSPAGLAGVDTQYF
-,TRBV5-4,TRBJ1-3,CASSLGLTTSGNTIYF
-,TRBV28,TRBJ1-2,CASSLRGVPNYGYTF
-,TRBV15,TRBJ1-1,CATSRDRVPNTEAFF
-,TRBV19,TRBJ1-3,CASSIEGRSIYF
-,TRBV6-5,TRBJ2-7,CASSYSQGPTYEQYF
TRBD1,TRBV5-4,TRBJ2-5,CASSRDRAQETQYF
TRBD2,TRBV7-7,TRBJ2-1,CASSSLAGVYNEQFF